This TCR beta chain was sequenced in a study of shared clonotypes between healthy human individuals. Libraries were prepared by immunoSEQ multiplex PCR; TCRdb keeps only in-frame clonotypes and omits some of them. This table holds some 1.5 million clones, about 98% found once. The count of this clone is one. Its target is not known. General study results and limits: Although depth was large, rarefaction showed that sequencing of the sorted subsets was incomplete. Some clonotypes were shared by all four sorted-subset donors, while others were not shared. The non-shared ones had lower generation probabilities than the shared ones.

Germline assignment: CDR1 MDHEN and CDR2 SYDVKM. The J segment lost 6 bases and the V segment lost 11 bases, leaving 11 bases of the junction unmatched. The CDR3 length is 13 residues. This clonotype was sampled from a man aged 30 to 45 in good health. Material: naive CD4+ T cells sorted from blood. Subset of the sample: CD45RA+ positively selected. V and J are TRBV28 and TRBJ2-3; 7 bases align to TRBD2. The CDR3 bases are TGTGCCTGTACGGGAGGTTTTCCGGATACGCAGTATTTT. Its protein is CACTGGFPDTQYF.